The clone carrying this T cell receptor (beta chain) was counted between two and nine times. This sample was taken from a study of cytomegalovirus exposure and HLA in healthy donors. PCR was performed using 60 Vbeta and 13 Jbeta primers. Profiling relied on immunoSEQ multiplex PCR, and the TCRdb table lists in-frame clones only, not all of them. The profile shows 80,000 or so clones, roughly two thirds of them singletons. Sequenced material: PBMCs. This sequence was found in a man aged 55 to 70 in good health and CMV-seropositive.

The CDR3 DNA reads as TGTGCCAGCAGCTCCCGACTAGCGGGGGCTAGCACAGATACGCAGTATTTT. This translates into CASSSRLAGASTDTQYF. This chain connects TRBV7-9 to TRBJ2-3, with TRBD2 matching 12 bases. V gave up 4 bases and J gave up 0 bases; unmatched junction bases: 5. CDR1 SEHNR and CDR2 FQNEAQ come from the germline V gene (reference sequence). The CDR3 has 17 amino acids.